The present entry profiles one T cell receptor beta chain with its context. Antigen unknown. The data stem from a study of human T cells and chemical hapten exposure. About the research overall: Patients received weekly diphenylcyclopropenone doses to the scalp throughout the approximately 23-week study.

The study's findings and limits: TCRs above 1 in 1000 frequency did not change with DPC sensitization.

Time point reported: pre-sensitization, week 0. Treatment reported: therapeutic diphenylcyclopropenone sensitization with weekly scalp DPC. Trimming shortened V by 3 bases and J by 3 bases, and 11 bases separated the two germline ends. CDR3 size: 14 residues. Looked up from germline, CDR1 is SNHLY and CDR2 is FYNNEI. TCRdb reprocessed the RACE reads via MiXCR and lists one record per CDR3 protein. There are 300,000 to 450,000 distinct CDR3 sequences in the sample; approximately 5.1% occur only once, and approximately 2.4% lies in the top ten. The chain is built from TRBV2 and TRBJ1-2, with D perhaps TRBD1 (6 bases). This TCR was recovered from a woman aged 45-59 years with alopecia areata. Some clones in this sample may be carry-over from other donors' samples. The source was whole blood, collected in connection with sensitization to the hapten diphenylcyclopropenone (DPC). The CDR3 DNA reads as TGTGCCAGCAGTGAGTCAGGGGACGACTATGGCTACACCTTC. This encodes CASSESGDDYGYTF.